This is a list of T cell receptor beta chains from one sample in a study of control samples from healthy donors and cancer patients. TCRdb's table, derived via immunoSEQ multiplex PCR, lists solely in-frame clones and lacks some. The table records 50,000 to 75,000 clones, around 85% of them present only once. Sequencing was performed on blood. The receptors were sampled from a man in his forties in good health. Both conserved end residues are part of each CDR3. A D gene is named only where the DNA matches it firmly. Not all rows give a size; the values are once, few, many and, for expanded clones, a class.

v_gene	abundance	len	j_gene	d_gene	CDR3aa	CDR3nt
TRBV4-2	.	14	TRBJ2-2	.	CASSQEVATGELFF	TGTGCCAGCAGCCAAGAAGTCGCTACCGGGGAGCTGTTTTTT
TRBV19	.	13	TRBJ1-2	.	CASSMALNYGYTF	TGTGCCAGTAGTATGGCCCTGAACTATGGCTACACCTTC
TRBV7-2	.	16	TRBJ2-2	TRBD1	CASSPQGARRGGELFF	TGTGCCAGCAGCCCTCAGGGGGCGCGAAGGGGCGGGGAGCTGTTTTTT
TRBV28	.	12	TRBJ1-4	.	CASSFRREKLFF	TGTGCCAGCAGTTTTCGGAGGGAAAAACTGTTTTTT
TRBV27	.	15	TRBJ2-3	TRBD1	CASRQNRGSTDTQYF	TGTGCCAGCAGGCAGAACAGGGGATCCACAGATACGCAGTATTTT
TRBV27	.	16	TRBJ2-1	.	CASSLSGRSSYNEQFF	TGTGCCAGCAGTCTATCTGGCAGAAGCTCCTACAATGAGCAGTTCTTC
TRBV6-7	.	18	TRBJ1-4	.	CASSYSYALGGVREKLFF	TGTGCCAGCAGTTACTCGTATGCGTTGGGGGGAGTCCGGGAAAAACTGTTTTTT
TRBV18	.	16	TRBJ2-7	TRBD1	CASSPTGGISSYEQYF	TGTGCCAGCTCACCGACAGGGGGTATAAGCTCCTACGAGCAGTACTTC
TRBV10-3	.	13	TRBJ1-4	.	CAISGVVGEKLFF	TGTGCCATCAGTGGGGTTGTTGGTGAAAAACTGTTTTTT
TRBV7-2	.	14	TRBJ1-2	.	CASSLDETAYGYTF	TGTGCCAGCAGCTTAGATGAGACAGCCTATGGCTACACCTTC
TRBV11-1	.	14	TRBJ2-7	TRBD2	CASSSLGGAAEQYF	TGTGCCAGCAGCTCACTCGGGGGGGCCGCCGAGCAGTACTTC
TRBV27	once	15	TRBJ1-1	.	CASSSRQAPNTEAFF	TGTGCCAGCAGTTCACGACAGGCCCCAAACACTGAAGCTTTCTTT
TRBV3-1/TRBV3-2	.	16	TRBJ2-1	TRBD2	CASSPWTSGEYNEQFF	TGTGCCAGCAGCCCTTGGACTAGCGGGGAATACAATGAGCAGTTCTTC
TRBV2	.	14	TRBJ1-1	.	CASNQQGRSTEAFF	TGTGCCAGCAATCAACAGGGTAGGAGCACTGAAGCTTTCTTT
TRBV7-8	.	10	TRBJ1-2	.	CASSPYGYTF	TGTGCCAGCAGCCCCTATGGCTACACCTTC
TRBV11-2	.	15	TRBJ1-3	.	CASSLDRARGNTIYF	TGTGCCAGCAGCTTAGACAGGGCAAGGGGAAACACCATATATTTT
TRBV4-3	few	17	TRBJ1-6	.	CASSQVLQGRGNSPLHF	TGCGCCAGCAGCCAAGTCCTGCAGGGCAGGGGTAATTCACCCCTCCACTTT
TRBV6-2/TRBV6-3	.	16	TRBJ2-7	TRBD2	CASSYATSGRQYEQYF	TGTGCCAGCAGTTACGCTACTAGCGGGAGACAGTACGAGCAGTACTTC
TRBV6-5	few	14	TRBJ1-1	TRBD1	CASSYYTGGTEAFF	TGTGCCAGCAGTTACTACACAGGGGGGACTGAAGCTTTCTTT
TRBV5-6	few	16	TRBJ2-1	TRBD2	CASSLVTSGGLHEQFF	TGTGCCAGCAGCTTGGTTACTAGCGGTGGGTTGCATGAGCAGTTCTTC
TRBV11-2	once	14	TRBJ1-4	TRBD1	CASSADRANEKLFF	TGTGCCAGCAGCGCCGACAGGGCCAATGAAAAACTGTTTTTT
TRBV10-3	.	17	TRBJ2-3	.	CAISESTLGESTDTQYF	TGTGCCATCAGTGAGTCGACTCTAGGGGAATCCACAGATACGCAGTATTTT
TRBV30	.	13	TRBJ1-1	TRBD1	CAWGGTAGTEAFF	TGTGCCTGGGGGGGGACAGCTGGAACTGAAGCTTTCTTT
TRBV7-2	.	13	TRBJ2-7	.	CASSSGHPLGQYF	TGTGCCAGCAGCTCCGGACACCCCTTAGGGCAGTACTTC
TRBV19	.	12	TRBJ1-2	.	CASSARVGGYTF	TGTGCCAGTAGTGCCAGGGTGGGAGGCTACACCTTC
TRBV19	once	13	TRBJ2-1	TRBD2	CASRGLALNEQFF	TGTGCCAGTAGGGGACTAGCGTTAAATGAGCAGTTCTTC
TRBV5-6	.	15	TRBJ1-5	TRBD1	CASSSRDRGGQPQHF	TGTGCCAGCAGCTCCCGGGACAGGGGCGGGCAGCCCCAGCATTTT
TRBV30	few	13	TRBJ1-1	.	CAWSVRGNTEAFF	TGTGCCTGGAGTGTACGTGGGAACACTGAAGCTTTCTTT
TRBV7-9	.	15	TRBJ1-3	.	CASSLALAAKDTIYF	TGTGCCAGCAGCTTAGCGCTGGCAGCGAAGGACACCATATATTTT
TRBV10-3	.	11	TRBJ1-3	.	CADNSGNTIYF	TGTGCCGATAACTCTGGAAACACCATATATTTT
TRBV30	.	15	TRBJ2-2	.	CAWSVTALRAGELFF	TGTGCCTGGAGTGTAACGGCCTTGCGGGCCGGGGAGCTGTTTTTT
TRBV3-1/TRBV3-2	.	13	TRBJ2-7	.	CASSQDPGYEQYF	TGTGCCAGCAGCCAAGACCCCGGCTACGAGCAGTACTTC
TRBV19	few	14	TRBJ2-5	.	CASSAGPDGETQYF	TGTGCCAGTAGTGCGGGACCAGATGGAGAGACCCAGTACTTC
TRBV11-1	.	13	TRBJ2-1	.	CASTRGAYNEQFF	TGTGCCAGCACCCGGGGAGCGTACAATGAGCAGTTCTTC
TRBV9	.	17	TRBJ2-2	.	CASSDGGGRSNTGELFF	TGTGCCAGCAGCGATGGTGGGGGGAGATCGAACACCGGGGAGCTGTTTTTT
TRBV7-9	.	14	TRBJ2-7	.	CASSLAGGSYEQYF	TGTGCCAGCAGCTTGGCAGGGGGGTCCTACGAGCAGTACTTC
TRBV27	.	19	TRBJ1-1	.	CASSLSTWGGGKQVREAFF	TGTGCCAGCAGTTTATCTACTTGGGGCGGGGGTAAGCAGGTACGTGAAGCTTTCTTT
TRBV6-5	.	15	TRBJ2-2	.	CASSHPTGTTGELFF	TGTGCCAGCAGTCACCCAACAGGGACCACCGGGGAGCTGTTTTTT
TRBV5-8	.	13	TRBJ2-1	.	CASSFGTGDEQFF	TGTGCCAGCAGCTTTGGGACCGGCGATGAGCAGTTCTTC
TRBV5-1	.	18	TRBJ2-5	TRBD1	CASRRGTGLLREQETQYF	TGCGCCAGCAGAAGAGGGACAGGCCTCCTCCGAGAACAAGAGACCCAGTACTTC
TRBV5-1	.	14	TRBJ1-1	.	CASTLDSPYTEAFF	TGCGCCAGCACCCTGGACAGTCCGTACACTGAAGCTTTCTTT
TRBV7-9	.	13	TRBJ2-5	.	CASSLVGGETQYF	TGTGCCAGCAGCTTAGTTGGGGGAGAGACCCAGTACTTC
TRBV2	.	15	TRBJ1-2	.	CASSDRGGPLPGYTF	TGTGCCAGCAGTGATAGGGGGGGCCCTCTCCCGGGCTACACCTTC
TRBV11-2	.	16	TRBJ1-2	.	CASSLDQGRGGDGYTF	TGTGCCAGCAGCTTAGATCAGGGTAGGGGCGGTGATGGCTACACCTTC
TRBV19	.	15	TRBJ2-5	.	CASSIGAGPQETQYF	TGTGCCAGTAGTATTGGGGCGGGACCCCAAGAGACCCAGTACTTC
TRBV27	.	14	TRBJ1-1	.	CASSLASLDTEAFF	TGTGCCAGCAGTTTAGCCTCTTTGGACACTGAAGCTTTCTTT
TRBV2	.	14	TRBJ1-5	.	CASRGGKSNQPQHF	TGTGCCAGCAGGGGAGGGAAGAGCAATCAGCCCCAGCATTTT
TRBV7-2	.	15	TRBJ2-3	TRBD2	CASSFSSGSTDTQYF	TGTGCCAGCAGCTTTTCTAGCGGCAGCACAGATACGCAGTATTTT
TRBV19	.	14	TRBJ1-1	.	CASSIRGANTEAFF	TGTGCCAGTAGTATACGGGGGGCTAACACTGAAGCTTTCTTT
TRBV28	few	14	TRBJ1-2	.	CASSSSPLNYGYTF	TGTGCCAGCAGCTCATCCCCCCTTAACTATGGCTACACCTTC
TRBV12-5	.	17	TRBJ2-2	TRBD1	CASGTGQGARVTGELFF	TGTGCTAGTGGCACGGGACAGGGGGCACGGGTCACCGGGGAGCTGTTTTTT
TRBV6-5	.	13	TRBJ2-5	.	CASTQGGQETQYF	TGTGCCAGCACACAAGGGGGCCAAGAGACCCAGTACTTC
TRBV18	.	15	TRBJ2-2	TRBD2	CASSPRTRNTGELFF	TGTGCCAGCTCACCCAGGACTAGAAACACCGGGGAGCTGTTTTTT
TRBV4-2	.	16	TRBJ2-5	TRBD2	CASSHRTSGFQETQYF	TGTGCCAGCAGCCACAGGACTAGCGGCTTTCAAGAGACCCAGTACTTC